The 12 T cell receptor beta chains below were found in one sample sequenced in a study of shared clonotypes between healthy human individuals. Libraries were prepared by immunoSEQ multiplex PCR; TCRdb keeps only in-frame clonotypes and omits some of them. The sample has about 2.4 million clones, roughly 93% seen once. The sample taken for sequencing was naive CD4+ T cells from PBMCs. The subset was: CD45RA+ positively selected. The origin of the receptors is a man younger than 30 in good health. Some clones in this sample may be carry-over from other donors' samples.

This rearrangement joins TRBV5-1 to TRBJ2-7; 10 nucleotides match TRBD2. J gave up 1 base and V 0 bases, and 7 bases lay outside the gene matches. Germline CDR1 reads SGHRS; CDR2 reads YFSETQ. The CDR3 sequence is 17 residues long. The CDR3 nucleotides are TGCGCCAGCAGCTTGGCGTCTAGCGGGAGTTGGTCCTACGAGCAGTACTTC. Encoded protein: CASSLASSGSWSYEQYF.

J is TRBJ1-2 and V is TRBV28; D remains ambiguous. CDR1 MDHEN and CDR2 SYDVKM come from the germline V gene. Trimming pared 5 bases from V and 7 bases from J, leaving 14 bases between. The CDR3 consists of 13 residues. CDR3 nucleotides: TGTGCCAGCAGTCCCCCCCTGGGCGGTGGCTACACCTTC. This encodes CASSPPLGGGYTF.

The chain links TRBV19 to TRBJ1-5, with a possible D match to TRBD1 (6 bases). V was cut by 5 bases and J by 5 bases, with 19 bases left in between. This CDR3 has 16 residues. Germline V gene lookup returns CDR1 LNHDA and CDR2 SQIVND (reference sequence). DNA of the CDR3: TGTGCCAGTAGTGTGCTTGGGGGGGCGCTTCATCAGCCCCAGCATTTT. Translating gives CASSVLGGALHQPQHF.

DNA of the CDR3: TGTGCCAGCAGCTTGTGGCGGTCGGATGGCTACACCTTC. Translation gives CASSLWRSDGYTF. The chain joins TRBV5-6 to TRBJ1-2; D is undetermined. Germline V CDR1 and CDR2: SGHDT, YYEEEE. The CDR3 is 13 residues long. The V end lost 1 base, the J end lost 6 bases, and 10 bases lay between the germline ends.

The J gene is TRBJ1-2, the V gene TRBV25-1; no clear D gene. V lost 3 bases, J lost 9 bases, and 8 bases lay in between. The CDR3 runs 11 residues. CDR1 is MGHDK and CDR2 is SYGVNS in the germline V gene. CDR3: CASSDLRRYTF. CDR3 DNA sequence: TGTGCCAGCAGTGATCTGCGGCGCTACACCTTC.

This chain joins TRBV11-2 and TRBJ2-2; 8 bases match TRBD1. Germline loops: CDR1 SGHAT, CDR2 FQNNGV. The CDR3 length is 15 residues. V lost 6 bases to trimming and J lost 3 bases; unmatched junction nucleotides: 6. The CDR3 region has the DNA TGTGCCAGCAGTAAGACAGGGGTGGACACCGGGGAGCTGTTTTTT. Its protein product is CASSKTGVDTGELFF.

V is TRBV4-2 and J is TRBJ2-7; a possible D gene is TRBD2 (7 bases). Per the germline V gene, CDR1 is LGHNA and CDR2 is YNFKEQ. Trimming left V 4 bases short and J 3 bases short, with 13 bases between. The length of the CDR3 is 14 residues. The CDR3 sequence is CASSLLGGLYEQYF. The CDR3 DNA is TGTGCCAGCAGCCTCCTGGGGGGGCTCTACGAGCAGTACTTC.

This chain joins TRBV10-3 and TRBJ2-1; 12 bases are a match to TRBD2. This CDR3 is built from 14 residues. Germline V gives CDR1 ENHRY, CDR2 SYGVKD. The J segment lost 5 bases and the V segment lost 4 bases, leaving 0 bases of the junction unmatched. The CDR3 reads CAISGTSGDNEQFF. CDR3 sequence (DNA): TGTGCCATCAGTGGGACTAGCGGGGACAATGAGCAGTTCTTC.

This chain links TRBV5-4 with TRBJ1-2; no definite D call. Trimming pared 0 bases from V and 2 bases from J, leaving 11 bases between. The CDR3 length is 15 residues. Germline V gives CDR1 SGHNT, CDR2 YYREEE (reference sequence). CDR3 protein: CASSLVSNLNYGYTF. Here the CDR3 DNA reads TGTGCCAGCAGCTTGGTCAGTAACCTAAACTATGGCTACACCTTC.

The J gene is TRBJ2-5, the V gene TRBV6-1; D might be TRBD2 (6 bases). V dropped 8 bases and J dropped 5 bases, with 21 bases sitting between them. Germline CDR1 and CDR2: MNHNS and SASEGT. The CDR3 totals 15 residues. CDR3 protein: CASSGLPASVETQYF. The CDR3, as DNA: TGTGCCAGCTCGGGACTTCCAGCGTCGGTGGAGACCCAGTACTTC.

The genes are TRBV7-6 and TRBJ2-1; possibly TRBD1 for D (5 bases). Germline CDR1 and CDR2: SGHVS and FNYEAQ. The CDR3 is 16 amino acids. V was trimmed by 5 bases and J by 1 base, leaving 15 bases between them. The CDR3 sequence is CASSAIRGMSYNEQFF. CDR3 DNA: TGTGCCAGCAGCGCAATTAGGGGAATGTCCTACAATGAGCAGTTCTTC.

Concerning this clone itself: Distinct nucleotide sequences in the sample also encode this CDR3. The V call is TRBV30, the J call TRBJ2-3, with 7 bases aligning to TRBD1. V was pared by 3 bases and J by 5 bases, with 2 bases of the junction left unmatched. CDR1 is GTSNPN and CDR2 is SVGIG in the germline V gene (reference sequence). CDR3 length: 12 residues. In DNA form, the CDR3 reads TGTGCCTGGAGCAGACAGGGAGATACGCAGTATTTT. Protein sequence: CAWSRQGDTQYF.